This TCR beta chain stems from a study of Ad26.COV2.S vaccination and SARS-CoV-2 variants. Across the study: Into the muscle, Ad26.COV2.S was dosed once or twice, 56 days apart.

V gave up 4 bases and J gave up 6 bases; unmatched junction bases: 10. CDR1 is SGHRS, CDR2 YFSETQ, per germline. The CDR3 loop spans 17 amino acids. This clone was found a few times. Using immunoSEQ multiplex PCR, the repertoire was profiled, and TCRdb retains in-frame clones only, with some absent. The sample holds roughly 270,000 clones, approximately 87% seen once. Treatment given: about 20 received Ad26.COV2.S at low or high dose, single or two shots; several received placebo; per-sample allocation not given. It was on day 63 after the first vaccine or placebo injection that samples were taken. The sample was peripheral blood, taken in a trial of Ad26.COV2.S vaccine versus placebo. The chain recombines TRBV5-1 with TRBJ2-2; 12 nucleotides agree with TRBD1. This sequence was found in a person aged 18-65 years who received the Ad26.COV2.S COVID-19 vaccine or a placebo. The CDR3 region is CASSTYGTGGPPGELFF. The CDR3 nucleotides are TGCGCCAGCAGCACCTACGGGACAGGGGGCCCTCCCGGGGAGCTGTTTTTT.